Listed below are T cell receptor beta chains from one sample, sequenced in a study of OX40 agonist ivuxolimab in advanced cancers. Produced via immunoSEQ multiplex PCR; TCRdb's table is partial and in-frame only. The data contain roughly 14,000 clones, 80% of them singletons. This sample comprised CD4+ or CD8+ T cells sorted from blood, obtained in a trial of the OX40 agonist ivuxolimab. These receptors originate from an adult with an advanced solid tumor such as melanoma, head and neck, liver or kidney cancer. Both conserved end residues are part of each CDR3. D genes are given only for firm matches. Not every row has a clone size; where given, it reads once, few, many or a size class.

TRBV6-1	.	.	TRBJ1-2	CASTGDLYGYTF	TGTGCCAGCACTGGAGACCTATATGGCTACACCTTC
TRBV6-1	TRBD2	.	TRBJ2-7	CASSDGAGGSYEQYF	TGTGCCAGCAGTGACGGAGCGGGAGGCTCCTACGAGCAGTACTTC
TRBV2	.	.	TRBJ1-1	CASSGGTEAFF	TGTGCCAGCAGTGGGGGCACTGAAGCTTTCTTT
TRBV7-9	.	.	TRBJ1-6	CASSPPGTGNSPLHF	TGTGCCAGCAGTCCCCCCGGGACGGGGAATTCACCCCTCCACTTT
TRBV7-2	TRBD1	.	TRBJ1-4	CASSLPGTGGLEKLFF	TGTGCCAGCAGCTTACCCGGGACAGGGGGATTAGAAAAACTGTTTTTT
TRBV5-4	.	.	TRBJ2-1	CASVMGHEQFF	TGTGCCAGCGTAATGGGCCATGAGCAGTTCTTC
TRBV25-1	.	.	TRBJ1-1	CASRGGGGTEAFF	TGTGCCAGCAGAGGGGGTGGCGGGACTGAAGCTTTCTTT
TRBV7-9	.	.	TRBJ2-3	CASSLASSTDTQYF	TGTGCCAGCAGCTTAGCATCCAGCACAGATACGCAGTATTTT
TRBV5-1	TRBD2	few	TRBJ2-3	CASSPLAQRGGGTQYF	TGCGCCAGCAGCCCCTTGGCCCAGCGGGGGGGAGGTACGCAGTATTTT
TRBV5-4	.	.	TRBJ1-2	CASSLNTYGYTF	TGTGCCAGCAGCTTGAACACTTATGGCTACACCTTC
TRBV2	.	.	TRBJ2-7	CASFEGGAGGLYEQYF	TGTGCCAGCTTCGAAGGGGGGGCCGGGGGCCTCTACGAGCAGTACTTC
TRBV7-9	TRBD2	.	TRBJ2-5	CASSLIGTSEETQYF	TGTGCCAGCAGCTTAATAGGGACTAGCGAAGAGACCCAGTACTTC
TRBV4-2	TRBD2	.	TRBJ2-7	CASSQETSGGPYEQYF	TGTGCCAGCAGCCAAGAAACTAGCGGGGGCCCCTACGAGCAGTACTTC
TRBV6-6	.	.	TRBJ2-7	CASQGGLSYEQYF	TGTGCCAGTCAAGGCGGGCTCTCCTACGAGCAGTACTTC
TRBV10-3	TRBD1	.	TRBJ1-2	CAISLGQGAFGYTF	TGTGCCATCAGCCTGGGACAGGGGGCTTTTGGCTACACCTTC
TRBV19	TRBD1	.	TRBJ2-4	CASSLRTGALLFDKNIQYF	TGTGCCAGTAGTCTCCGGACAGGGGCCCTATTATTTGACAAAAACATTCAGTACTTC
TRBV6-5	TRBD2	.	TRBJ2-3	CASSQSSGSADTQYF	TGTGCCAGCAGTCAGAGTAGCGGGAGCGCAGATACGCAGTATTTT
TRBV25-1	.	.	TRBJ2-3	CASSELQGGPPFTDTQYF	TGTGCCAGCAGTGAATTACAGGGAGGGCCCCCCTTCACAGATACGCAGTATTTT
TRBV2	TRBD1	.	TRBJ2-2	CASLKETGSVDTGELFF	TGTGCCAGCCTAAAAGAGACAGGGTCCGTGGACACCGGGGAGCTGTTTTTT